This T cell receptor (beta chain) was obtained from a study of T cell responses to AZD1222 COVID-19 vaccine. TCRdb keeps only in-frame clones here, not all; method: immunoSEQ multiplex PCR. The sample lists approximately 110,000 clones; around 88% were seen once. This CDR3 contains 12 residues. V gave up 3 bases and J gave up 9 bases, with 11 bases separating them. This sequence originates from an adult in good health. The V gene is TRBV12-3 or TRBV12-4, the J gene TRBJ1-1; D may be TRBD1 (6 bases). The sample in question was peripheral blood, obtained on day 0 of AZD1222 vaccination. The CDR3 sequence: CASSFQGTKAFF. In nucleotides, the CDR3 is TGTGCCAGCAGTTTTCAGGGGACAAAAGCTTTCTTT.